The 14 T cell receptor beta chains given below trace back to one sample, sequenced in a study of T cell changes during pregnancy in multiple sclerosis. Clones were read by immunoSEQ multiplex PCR, and TCRdb kept only the in-frame ones, dropping some. This sample yields around 100,000 clones, of which 90% to 95% are seen a single time; around 3.2% belongs to the top ten. This specimen consisted of peripheral blood, obtained after pregnancy. The source of these receptors is a female donor with multiple sclerosis, enrolled in a pregnancy study.

The count of this clone is one. V gene TRBV11-3 combines with J gene TRBJ2-1; 8 positions match TRBD1. The CDR3 is 15 residues long. Losses at the gene ends were 1 base for V and 4 bases for J; bases not matched to a gene: 3. The germline V gene encodes CDR1 SGHNT and CDR2 YENEEA. CDR3 in amino acids: CASSLGTGGYNEQFF. The CDR3 DNA reads TGTGCCAGCAGCTTAGGTACAGGGGGTTACAATGAGCAGTTCTTC. The whole variable domain, filled in from reference TRBV11-3 and TRBJ2-1, reads EAGVVQSPRYKIIEKKQPVAFWCNPISGHNTLYWYLQNLGQGPELLIRYENEEAVDDSQLPKDRFSAERLKGVDSTLKIQPAELGDSAVYLCASSLGTGGYNEQFFGPGTRLTVL.

CDR3 nucleotide sequence: TGCAGCTTCCGACAGGAGGCTCTGCCGTACGAGCAGTACTTC. This encodes CSFRQEALPYEQYF. The chain employs TRBV29-1 and TRBJ2-7; possibly TRBD1 for D (6 bases). V was clipped by 8 bases and J by 4 bases, with 21 bases between them. The CDR3 is 14 amino acids. The germline CDR1 and CDR2 sequences are SQVTM and ANQGSEA.

The rearrangement links TRBV5-6 to TRBJ1-1, with no clear D. This CDR3 comprises 13 residues. V dropped 5 bases and J dropped 0 bases, with 8 bases sitting between them. Germline V gene data show CDR1 as SGHDT and CDR2 as YYEEEE. CDR3 sequence: CASRPSLNTEAFF. The CDR3 nucleotides are TGTGCCAGCAGACCAAGCCTGAACACTGAAGCTTTCTTT.

The chain combines TRBV27 with TRBJ2-7; 8 bases agree with TRBD1. The CDR3 covers 13 residues. Germline assignment: CDR1 MNHEY and CDR2 SMNVEV (reference sequence). V dropped 5 bases and J dropped 6; count of bases not matched to a gene: 6. The CDR3 region is CASSVTGAGEQYF. The CDR3 DNA is TGTGCCAGCAGTGTGACAGGGGCTGGCGAGCAGTACTTC.

CDR3 sequence reads: CASSVLQGDRGSPGYTF. The CDR3 DNA reads TGTGCCAGCTCGGTCCTGCAGGGGGACAGGGGGTCCCCTGGCTACACCTTC. The chain joins TRBV18 to TRBJ1-2, with 11 bases matching TRBD1. The CDR3 covers 17 residues. The J segment lost 7 bases and the V segment lost 6 bases, leaving 16 bases of the junction unmatched. Germline V gene lookup returns CDR1 KGHSH and CDR2 LQKENI. The entire variable domain, with the rest obtained from reference TRBV18 and TRBJ1-2, is as follows: NAGVMQNPRHLVRRRGQEARLRCSPMKGHSHVYWYRQLPEEGLKFMVYLQKENIIDESGMPKERFSAEFPKEGPSILRIQQVVRGDSAAYFCASSVLQGDRGSPGYTFGSGTRLTVV.

V is TRBV5-4 and J is TRBJ1-6, with a tentative D call TRBD1 (6 bases). There are 14 residues in the CDR3. Germline values: CDR1 SGHNT, CDR2 YYREEE (reference sequence). The V end was cut by 1 base, the J end by 10 bases, with 12 bases between. The CDR3: CASSLQGSESPLHF. The CDR3 nucleotides read TGTGCCAGCAGCTTGCAGGGGTCGGAATCACCCCTCCACTTT. Together with reference TRBV5-4 and TRBJ1-6, the CDR3 gives the full variable domain: ETGVTQSPTHLIKTRGQQVTLRCSSQSGHNTVSWYQQALGQGPQFIFQYYREEENGRGNFPPRFSGLQFPNYSSELNVNALELDDSALYLCASSLQGSESPLHFGNGTRLTVT.

V and J are TRBV5-5 and TRBJ2-5, with TRBD2 matching 11 bases. CDR1 is SGHKS, CDR2 YYEKEE, per germline (reference sequence). The CDR3 length is 14 residues. With 4 bases clipped from V and 5 bases from J, the junction kept 4 bases outside the gene matches. The CDR3 protein is CASSRLAGKETQYF. The CDR3 DNA is TGTGCCAGCAGCCGACTAGCGGGAAAGGAGACCCAGTACTTC.

About this clone: A read error may produce the germline difference seen at one junction end. The chain employs TRBV7-7 and TRBJ2-5; no definite D call. Germline assignment: CDR1 SSHAT and CDR2 FNYEAQ (reference sequence). The CDR3 sequence is 12 residues long. The CDR3 region has the DNA TGTGCTAGCAGCTCCGACCTGGGCCGCCAGTACTTC. Protein: CASSSDLGRQYF. The variable domain in full, completed from reference TRBV7-7 and TRBJ2-5, reads GAGVSQSPRYKVTKRGQDVTLRCDPISSHATLYWYQQALGQGPEFLTYFNYEAQPDKSGLPSDRFSAERPEGSISTLTIQRTEQRDSAMYRCASSSDLGRQYFGPGTRLLVL.

The rearrangement uses TRBV5-1 and TRBJ1-4; tentatively, D is TRBD1 (6 bases). CDR3 length: 16 residues. CDR1 and CDR2 (germline): SGHRS, YFSETQ. V shed 6 bases and J shed 8 bases, with 23 bases lying between them. CDR3 region: CASTVSTLGRGEKLFF. The CDR3 DNA reads as TGCGCCAGCACTGTTAGTACCCTCGGGAGGGGGGAAAAACTGTTTTTT.

The rearrangement joins TRBV19 to TRBJ2-1; possible D gene TRBD2, 6 bases. The CDR3 consists of 15 residues. With 6 bases removed from V and 0 bases from J, the gap between germline ends came to 12 bases. Germline values: CDR1 LNHDA, CDR2 SQIVND (reference sequence). This chain's CDR3 is CASSGDWGSYNEQFF. The CDR3 region has the DNA TGTGCCAGTAGCGGGGACTGGGGCTCCTACAATGAGCAGTTCTTC.

The rearrangement links TRBV6-5 to TRBJ2-7; 14 bases map to TRBD2. This CDR3 has 15 amino acids. The J segment lost 3 bases and the V segment lost 5 bases, leaving 3 bases of the junction unmatched. Germline V gene sequence: CDR1 MNHEY, CDR2 SVGAGI. DNA for the CDR3: TGTGCCAGCAGTCGACTAGCGGGGGGGAACTACGAGCAGTACTTC. Protein: CASSRLAGGNYEQYF.

The genes are TRBV27 and TRBJ2-3; D is possibly TRBD1 (6 bases). V dropped 7 bases and J dropped 4 bases, with 21 bases sitting between them. The CDR3 totals 16 residues. Germline-derived CDR1 and CDR2 are MNHEY and SMNVEV (reference sequence). DNA of the CDR3: TGTGCCAGCACCCGCAGGAACAGGGTGGGGCCAGATACGCAGTATTTT. Encoded protein: CASTRRNRVGPDTQYF.

This clone was counted only a few times. V usage is TRBV5-1 and J usage is TRBJ1-6, with no clear D. The CDR3 is made up of 15 amino acids. Germline lookup yields CDR1 SGHRS and CDR2 YFSETQ. Trimming pared 0 bases from V and 9 bases from J, leaving 13 bases between. CDR3 DNA sequence: TGCGCCAGCAGCTTGGTTCTGGGCGGGTCTTCACCCCTCCACTTT. It codes for CASSLVLGGSSPLHF.

The rearrangement uses TRBV20-1 and TRBJ2-1; tentatively, D is TRBD2 (5 bases). Trimming shortened V by 5 bases and J by 15 bases, and 17 bases separated the two germline ends. Germline lookup yields CDR1 DFQATT and CDR2 SNEGSKA (reference sequence). CDR3 size: 11 residues. The CDR3 DNA reads TGCAGTGCTGGGAGAGGAACGGGCGGGTTCTTC. Its protein product is CSAGRGTGGFF.